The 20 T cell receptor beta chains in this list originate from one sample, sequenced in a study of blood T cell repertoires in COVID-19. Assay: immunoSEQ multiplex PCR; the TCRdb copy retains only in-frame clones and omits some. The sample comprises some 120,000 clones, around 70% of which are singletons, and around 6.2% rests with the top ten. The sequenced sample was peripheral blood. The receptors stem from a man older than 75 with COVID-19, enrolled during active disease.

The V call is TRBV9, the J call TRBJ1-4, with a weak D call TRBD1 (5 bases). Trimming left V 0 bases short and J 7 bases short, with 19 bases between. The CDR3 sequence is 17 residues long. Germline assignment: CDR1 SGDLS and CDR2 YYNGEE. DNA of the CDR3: TGTGCCAGCAGCGTAGGTTCAAGCAGGGTAGGTTGTGAAAAACTGTTTTTT. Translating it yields CASSVGSSRVGCEKLFF.

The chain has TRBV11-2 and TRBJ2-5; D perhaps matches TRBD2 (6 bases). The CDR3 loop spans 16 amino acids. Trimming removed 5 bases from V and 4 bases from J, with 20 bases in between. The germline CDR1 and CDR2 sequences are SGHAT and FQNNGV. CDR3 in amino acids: CASSPRGMGRGETQYF. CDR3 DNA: TGTGCCAGCAGCCCCCGCGGGATGGGGCGAGGAGAGACCCAGTACTTC.

CDR3 sequence reads: CASSQDLGGWVTDTQYF. CDR3 coding DNA: TGTGCCAGCAGCCAAGATCTAGGAGGGTGGGTCACAGATACGCAGTATTTT. This chain joins TRBV14 and TRBJ2-3; D perhaps matches TRBD2 (6 bases). Trimming took off 0 bases at V and 2 bases at J, with 15 bases between the two ends. The CDR3 contains 17 residues. In germline, CDR1 is SGHDN, CDR2 FVKESK.

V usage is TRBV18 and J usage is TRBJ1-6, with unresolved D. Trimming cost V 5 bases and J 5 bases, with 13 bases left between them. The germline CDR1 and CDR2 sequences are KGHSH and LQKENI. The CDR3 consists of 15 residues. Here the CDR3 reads CASSAPLRDNSPLHF. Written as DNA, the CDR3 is TGTGCCAGCTCAGCTCCCCTGAGAGATAATTCACCCCTCCACTTT.

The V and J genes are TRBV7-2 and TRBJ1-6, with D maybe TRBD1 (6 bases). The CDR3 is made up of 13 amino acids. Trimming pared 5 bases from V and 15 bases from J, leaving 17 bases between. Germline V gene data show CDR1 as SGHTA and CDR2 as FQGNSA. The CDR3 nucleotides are TGTGCCAGCAGCCTCTGGGGGCCATCGGGCCTCCACTTT. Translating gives CASSLWGPSGLHF.

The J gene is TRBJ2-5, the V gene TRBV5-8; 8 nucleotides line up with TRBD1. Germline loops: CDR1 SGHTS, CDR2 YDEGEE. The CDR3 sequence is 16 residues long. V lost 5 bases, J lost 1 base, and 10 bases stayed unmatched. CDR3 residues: CASSILGQVSQETQYF. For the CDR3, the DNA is TGTGCCAGCAGTATATTGGGACAGGTTTCCCAAGAGACCCAGTACTTC.

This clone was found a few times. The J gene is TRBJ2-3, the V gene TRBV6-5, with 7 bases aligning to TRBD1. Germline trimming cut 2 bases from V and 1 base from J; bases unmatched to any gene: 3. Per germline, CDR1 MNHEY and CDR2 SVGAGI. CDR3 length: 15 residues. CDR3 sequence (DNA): TGTGCCAGCAGTTACCAGGGGGACCGCACAGATACGCAGTATTTT. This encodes CASSYQGDRTDTQYF.

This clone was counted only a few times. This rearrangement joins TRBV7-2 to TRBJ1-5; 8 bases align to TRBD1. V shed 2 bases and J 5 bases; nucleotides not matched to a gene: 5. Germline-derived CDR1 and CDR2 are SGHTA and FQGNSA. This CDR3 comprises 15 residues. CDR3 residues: CASSLRTGLDQPQHF. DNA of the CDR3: TGTGCCAGCAGCTTACGGACAGGGCTTGATCAGCCCCAGCATTTT.

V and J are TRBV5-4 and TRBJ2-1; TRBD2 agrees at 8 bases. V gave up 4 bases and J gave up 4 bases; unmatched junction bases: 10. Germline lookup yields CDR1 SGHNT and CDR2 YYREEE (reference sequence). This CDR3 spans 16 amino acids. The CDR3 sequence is CASSPAGAGSYNEQFF. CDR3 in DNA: TGTGCCAGCAGCCCAGCGGGAGCCGGATCGTACAATGAGCAGTTCTTC.

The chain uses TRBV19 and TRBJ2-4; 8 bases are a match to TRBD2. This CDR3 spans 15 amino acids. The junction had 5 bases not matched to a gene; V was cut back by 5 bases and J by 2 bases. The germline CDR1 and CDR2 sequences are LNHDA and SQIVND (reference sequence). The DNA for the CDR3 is TGTGCCAGTAGTCCCGGGGGGGGTACCAAAAACATTCAGTACTTC. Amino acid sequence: CASSPGGGTKNIQYF.

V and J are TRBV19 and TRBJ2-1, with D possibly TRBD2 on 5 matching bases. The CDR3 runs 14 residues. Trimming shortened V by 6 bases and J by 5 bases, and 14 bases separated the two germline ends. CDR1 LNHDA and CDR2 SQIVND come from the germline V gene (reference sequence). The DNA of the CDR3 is TGTGCCAGTAGCACCTCGAGTAGCGACAATGAGCAGTTCTTC. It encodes CASSTSSSDNEQFF. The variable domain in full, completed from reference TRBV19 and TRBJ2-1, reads DGGITQSPKYLFRKEGQNVTLSCEQNLNHDAMYWYRQDPGQGLRLIYYSQIVNDFQKGDIAEGYSVSREKKESFPLTVTSAQKNPTAFYLCASSTSSSDNEQFFGPGTRLTVL.

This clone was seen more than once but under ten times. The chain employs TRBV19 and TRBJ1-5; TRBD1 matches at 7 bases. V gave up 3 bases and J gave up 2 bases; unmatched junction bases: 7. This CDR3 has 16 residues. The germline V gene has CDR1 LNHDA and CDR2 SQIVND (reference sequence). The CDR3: CASSIIPGQRNQPQHF. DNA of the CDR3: TGTGCCAGTAGTATCATCCCGGGACAGCGCAATCAGCCCCAGCATTTT.

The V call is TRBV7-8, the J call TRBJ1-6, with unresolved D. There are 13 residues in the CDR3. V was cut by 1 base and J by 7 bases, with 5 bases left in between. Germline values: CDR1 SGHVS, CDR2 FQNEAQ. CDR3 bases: TGTGCCAGCAGCTTAGTCATGAATTCACCCCTCCACTTT. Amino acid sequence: CASSLVMNSPLHF. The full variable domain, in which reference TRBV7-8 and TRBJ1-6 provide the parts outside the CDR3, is GAGVSQSPRYKVAKRGQDVALRCDPISGHVSLFWYQQALGQGPEFLTYFQNEAQLDKSGLPSDRFFAERPEGSVSTLKIQRTQQEDSAVYLCASSLVMNSPLHFGNGTRLTVT.

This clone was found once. CDR3 in DNA: TGTGCCAGCAGCTTAGTAGGCGCTAGCGGGATCCCGTACCAAGAGACCCAGTACTTC. Protein product: CASSLVGASGIPYQETQYF. This chain connects TRBV7-2 to TRBJ2-5, with 9 nucleotides matching TRBD2. This CDR3 contains 19 residues. Germline CDR1 reads SGHTA; CDR2 reads FQGNSA. V dropped 1 base and J dropped 0; count of bases not matched to a gene: 12.

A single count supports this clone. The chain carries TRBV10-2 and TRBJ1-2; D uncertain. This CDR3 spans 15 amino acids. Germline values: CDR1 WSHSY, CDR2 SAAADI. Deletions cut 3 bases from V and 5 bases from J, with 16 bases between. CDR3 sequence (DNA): TGCGCCAGCAGTGACCACGGAGAAATGCGATATGGCTACACCTTC. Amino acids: CASSDHGEMRYGYTF.

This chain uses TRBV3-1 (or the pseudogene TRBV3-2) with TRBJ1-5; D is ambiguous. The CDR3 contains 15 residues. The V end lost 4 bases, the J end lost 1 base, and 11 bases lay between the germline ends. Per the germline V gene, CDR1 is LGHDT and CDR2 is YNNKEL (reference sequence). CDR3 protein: CASSPSGGSNQPQHF. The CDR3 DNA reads TGTGCCAGCAGCCCAAGCGGCGGGAGCAATCAGCCCCAGCATTTT.

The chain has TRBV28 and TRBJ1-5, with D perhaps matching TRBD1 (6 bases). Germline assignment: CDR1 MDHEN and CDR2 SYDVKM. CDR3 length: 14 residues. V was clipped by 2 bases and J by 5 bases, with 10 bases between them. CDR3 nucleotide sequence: TGTGCCAGCAGTTTAAGGGCAGGGGATCAGCCCCAGCATTTT. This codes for CASSLRAGDQPQHF. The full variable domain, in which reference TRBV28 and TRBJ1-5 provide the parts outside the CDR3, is DVKVTQSSRYLVKRTGEKVFLECVQDMDHENMFWYRQDPGLGLRLIYFSYDVKMKEKGDIPEGYSVSREKKERFSLILESASTNQTSMYLCASSLRAGDQPQHFGDGTRLSIL.

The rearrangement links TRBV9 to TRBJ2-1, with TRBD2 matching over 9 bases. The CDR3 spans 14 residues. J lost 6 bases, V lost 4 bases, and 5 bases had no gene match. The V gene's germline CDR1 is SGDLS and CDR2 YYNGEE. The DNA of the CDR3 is TGTGCCAGCAGCTCCCTAGCGGGAATCAATGAGCAGTTCTTC. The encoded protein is CASSSLAGINEQFF.

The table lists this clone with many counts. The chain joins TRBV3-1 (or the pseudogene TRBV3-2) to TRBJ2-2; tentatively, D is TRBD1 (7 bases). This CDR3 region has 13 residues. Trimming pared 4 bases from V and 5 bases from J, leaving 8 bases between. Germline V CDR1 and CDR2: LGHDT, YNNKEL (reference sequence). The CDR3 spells CASSPGGTGELFF. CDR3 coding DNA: TGTGCCAGCAGCCCAGGGGGGACCGGGGAGCTGTTTTTT.

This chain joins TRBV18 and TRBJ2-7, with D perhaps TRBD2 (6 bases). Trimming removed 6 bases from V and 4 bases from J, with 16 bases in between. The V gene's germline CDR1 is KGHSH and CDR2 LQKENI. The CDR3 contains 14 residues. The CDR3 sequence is CASSPIADQYEQYF. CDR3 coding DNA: TGTGCCAGCTCGCCGATAGCGGACCAATACGAGCAGTACTTC.